This T cell receptor beta chain was recorded in a study of shared T cell receptors in the human thymus. The table came from immunoSEQ multiplex PCR; TCRdb's copy has only in-frame clones and leaves some out. The repertoire has about 710,000 clones, roughly 86% of them found once; the top ten carry more than 0.009%. The germline V gene encodes CDR1 SGHTA and CDR2 FQGNSA. The CDR3 length is 19 residues. Germline trimming cut 5 bases from V and 0 bases from J; bases unmatched to any gene: 12. This clone was observed once. This sample also belongs to another study, concerning human thymus T cells. That study reports: Healthy Finnish infants undergoing corrective surgery for congenital heart defects provided the donor material. Thymic and blood repertoires seemed to show skewed V and J gene use. There were highly overlapping thymic repertoires among unrelated individuals, as related research reported.

V is TRBV7-2 and J is TRBJ2-2, with 10 bases aligning to TRBD2. Sequencing input: thymocytes. The sequence came from a boy in the first two years of life with a congenital heart defect. CDR3 residues: CASSEGLAGESSNTGELFF. The DNA for the CDR3 is TGTGCCAGCAGCGAGGGGCTAGCGGGGGAATCTTCGAACACCGGGGAGCTGTTTTTT.